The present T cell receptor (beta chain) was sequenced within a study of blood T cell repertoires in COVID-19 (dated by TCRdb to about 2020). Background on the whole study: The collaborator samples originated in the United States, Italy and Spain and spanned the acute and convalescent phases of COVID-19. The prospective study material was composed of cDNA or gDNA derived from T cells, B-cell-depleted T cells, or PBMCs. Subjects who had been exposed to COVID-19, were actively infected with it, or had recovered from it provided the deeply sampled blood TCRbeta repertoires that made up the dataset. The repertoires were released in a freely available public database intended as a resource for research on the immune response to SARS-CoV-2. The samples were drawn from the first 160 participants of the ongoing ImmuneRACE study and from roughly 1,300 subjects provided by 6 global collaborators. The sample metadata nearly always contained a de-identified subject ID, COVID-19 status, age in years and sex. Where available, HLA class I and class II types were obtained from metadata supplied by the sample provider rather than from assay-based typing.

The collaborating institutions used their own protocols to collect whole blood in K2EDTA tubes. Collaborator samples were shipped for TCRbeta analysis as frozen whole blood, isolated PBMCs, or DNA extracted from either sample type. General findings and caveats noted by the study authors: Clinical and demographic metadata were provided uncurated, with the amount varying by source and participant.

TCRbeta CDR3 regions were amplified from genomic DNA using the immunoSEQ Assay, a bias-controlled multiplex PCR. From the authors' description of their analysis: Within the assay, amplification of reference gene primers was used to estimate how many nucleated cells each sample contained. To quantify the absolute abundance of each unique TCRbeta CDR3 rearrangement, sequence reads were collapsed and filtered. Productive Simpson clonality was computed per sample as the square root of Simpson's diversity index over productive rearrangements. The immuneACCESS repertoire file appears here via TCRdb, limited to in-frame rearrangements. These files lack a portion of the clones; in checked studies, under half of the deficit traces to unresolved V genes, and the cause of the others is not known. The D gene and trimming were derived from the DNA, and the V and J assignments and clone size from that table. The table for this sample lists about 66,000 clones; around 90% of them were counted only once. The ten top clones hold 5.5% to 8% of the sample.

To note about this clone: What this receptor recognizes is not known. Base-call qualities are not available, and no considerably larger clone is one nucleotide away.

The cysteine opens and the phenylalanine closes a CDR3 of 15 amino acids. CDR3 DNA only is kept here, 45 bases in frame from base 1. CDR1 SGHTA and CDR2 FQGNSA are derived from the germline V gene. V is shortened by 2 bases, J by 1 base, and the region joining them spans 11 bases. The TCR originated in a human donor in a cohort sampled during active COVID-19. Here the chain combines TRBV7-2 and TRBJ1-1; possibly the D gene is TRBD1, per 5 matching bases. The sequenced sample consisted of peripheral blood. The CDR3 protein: CASSLMADRNTEAFF. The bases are TGTGCCAGCAGCTTAATGGCAGACAGGAACACTGAAGCTTTCTTT.